The entry below gives a single TCR beta chain sequence along with its context. Its antigen is not known. V lost 7 bases to trimming and J lost 2 bases; unmatched junction nucleotides: 2. The CDR3 spans 12 residues. Germline V gene lookup returns CDR1 SGHRS and CDR2 YFSETQ. TCRdb's copy holds only in-frame clones and misses some; the assay was immunoSEQ multiplex PCR. This sample has around 34,000 clones, with roughly 93% found just once. The data are from a study of T cells in localized non-small cell lung cancer. Study-wide findings and caveats: Sequence data derive from only one tumor region, so heterogeneity remains possible. Out of the top 100 tumor clones, a median about 58 were seen in adjacent lung. Uninvolved adjacent lung, not tumor, had the highest T cell clonality.

Material: peripheral blood, obtained before any cancer treatment. The rearrangement joins TRBV5-1 to TRBJ2-5, with 7 bases matching TRBD1. The receptor comes from a female donor aged 60 or older with stage I lung adenocarcinoma. The CDR3 here is CASGTDQETQYF. The CDR3 DNA reads as TGCGCCAGCGGGACAGATCAAGAGACCCAGTACTTC.